The clone carrying this T cell receptor (beta chain) was seen just once. The data originate from a study of blood T cells in healthy people across ages. With 0 bases removed from V and 5 bases from J, the gap between germline ends came to 17 bases. The CDR3 is 17 amino acids. Germline V gene sequence: CDR1 KGHDR, CDR2 SFDVKD. Primers used in a second PCR of about 7 to 11 cycles were a sample-barcoded 5' primer and a J-beta primer mix. Every cDNA molecule bore a tag from a template-switch adaptor containing 12 random nucleotides. TCRdb re-called the 5' RACE reads with MiXCR, one entry per CDR3 protein. The sample has 1 million or so distinct CDR3 sequences, around 45% seen once; the top ten hold 18%.

The chain carries TRBV24-1 and TRBJ2-3; no reliable D call. This clonotype was obtained from a woman aged 60 to 75 in good health. The sample consisted of blood. The CDR3 bases are TGTGCCACCAGTGATTTGACAGAGTTTGGTGATATAGATACGCAGTATTTT. Translated, it gives CATSDLTEFGDIDTQYF.